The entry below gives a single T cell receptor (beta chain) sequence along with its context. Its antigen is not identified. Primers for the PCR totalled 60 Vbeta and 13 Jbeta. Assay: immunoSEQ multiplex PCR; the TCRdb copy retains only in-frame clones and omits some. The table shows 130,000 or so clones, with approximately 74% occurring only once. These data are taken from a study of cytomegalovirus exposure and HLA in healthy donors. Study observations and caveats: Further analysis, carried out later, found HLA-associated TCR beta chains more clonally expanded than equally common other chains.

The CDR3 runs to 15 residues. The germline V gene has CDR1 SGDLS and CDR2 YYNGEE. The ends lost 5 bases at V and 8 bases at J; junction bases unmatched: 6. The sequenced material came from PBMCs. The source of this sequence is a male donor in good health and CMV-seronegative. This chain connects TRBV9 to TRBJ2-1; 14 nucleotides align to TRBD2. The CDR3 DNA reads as TGTGCCAGCAGGAGGACTAGCGGGGGGAGGGATGAGCAGTTCTTC. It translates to CASRRTSGGRDEQFF. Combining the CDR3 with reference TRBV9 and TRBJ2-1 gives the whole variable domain DSGVTQTPKHLITATGQRVTLRCSPRSGDLSVYWYQQSLDQGLQFLIQYYNGEERAKGNILERFSAQQFPDLHSELNLSSLELGDSALYFCASRRTSGGRDEQFFGPGTRLTVL.